This T cell receptor beta chain derives from a study of T cells in Graves' hyperthyroidism and ophthalmopathy. Study information: Peripheral blood draws took place at initial diagnosis, ahead of any treatment.

RNA transcripts yielded amplified TCR beta CDR3 regions. HTBI primers were the set used in a first-round RT-PCR of the TCR CDR3. TCRdb called the multiplex PCR reads again in MiXCR, with one record for every CDR3 protein. The sample includes roughly 710,000 distinct CDR3 sequences, approximately 40% of them seen just once. Findings and limits, study-wide: Ophthalmopathy onset followed model prediction by a median about seven months.

V was clipped by 1 base and J by 1 base, with 4 bases between them. CDR3 length: 14 residues. Germline lookup yields CDR1 LNHDA and CDR2 SQIVND (reference sequence). Details on this clonotype: Its specificity is not known.

This chain joins TRBV19 and TRBJ2-2; D is undetermined. Material: blood. The source of this sequence is a middle-aged woman with Graves' hyperthyroidism. In nucleotides, the CDR3 is TGTGCCAGTAGTATAGCGGTGAACACCGGGGAGCTGTTTTTT. Its protein is CASSIAVNTGELFF.